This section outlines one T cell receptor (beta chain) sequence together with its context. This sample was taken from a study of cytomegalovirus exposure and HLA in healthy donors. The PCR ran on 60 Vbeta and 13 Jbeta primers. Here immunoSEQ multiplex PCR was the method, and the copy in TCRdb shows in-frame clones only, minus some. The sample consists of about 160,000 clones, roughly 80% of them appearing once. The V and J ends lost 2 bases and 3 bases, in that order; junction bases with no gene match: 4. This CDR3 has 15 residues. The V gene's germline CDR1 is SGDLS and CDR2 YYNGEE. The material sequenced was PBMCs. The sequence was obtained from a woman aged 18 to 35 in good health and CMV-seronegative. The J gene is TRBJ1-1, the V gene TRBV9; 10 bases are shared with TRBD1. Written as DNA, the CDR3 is TGTGCCAGCAGCGTCTCGGGACAGGGGCACACTGAAGCTTTCTTT. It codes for CASSVSGQGHTEAFF.